This TCR beta chain was observed in a study of early T cells in non-severe SARS-CoV-2 infection. Trimming removed 1 base from V and 8 bases from J, with 7 bases in between. There are 12 residues in the CDR3. Germline CDR1 and CDR2: SGHTA and FQGNSA. TCRdb processed the 5' RACE reads anew with MiXCR; each CDR3 protein has one entry. Of roughly 67,000 distinct CDR3 sequences in the sample, roughly an eighth were seen once. The rearrangement joins TRBV7-2 to TRBJ2-3; D is perhaps TRBD1 or TRBD2 (5 bases each). The sample taken for sequencing was whole blood. This TCR derives from an adult who was a healthcare worker with PCR-confirmed SARS-CoV-2 infection or an uninfected control (not recorded which). The CDR3 DNA follows: TGTGCCAGCAGCTTAGTAGGGACTACGCAGTATTTT. Protein sequence: CASSLVGTTQYF.